This T cell receptor (beta chain) was sequenced in a study of radiation and T cells in renal cell carcinoma. Time point given: blood 2 weeks post-SBRT. Treatment defined: 15 Gy SBRT to primary tumor, nephrectomy 4 weeks later. The CDR3 has 15 amino acids. The V gene's germline CDR1 is ENHRY and CDR2 SYGVKD. V lost 2 bases, J lost 3 bases, and 13 bases lay in between. Only a few counts were recorded for this clone. Assay: immunoSEQ multiplex PCR; the TCRdb copy retains only in-frame clones and omits some. The top ten hold 5.8% of the sample, which has around 130,000 clones, 88% seen once. Sequenced here: blood, sampled from a patient whose treatment included radiotherapy and nephrectomy. The sequence was obtained from a woman between 65 and 79 years old with renal cell carcinoma. The chain combines TRBV10-3 with TRBJ1-1, with D possibly matching TRBD1 (6 bases). CDR3 residues: CAISETRTEHTEAFF. The CDR3 DNA is TGTGCCATCAGTGAGACGCGGACAGAACACACTGAAGCTTTCTTT.